Shown below are 28 T cell receptor beta chains from a single sample sequenced in a study of cytomegalovirus exposure and HLA in healthy donors. Profiling relied on immunoSEQ multiplex PCR, and the TCRdb table lists in-frame clones only, not all of them. The repertoire has about 150,000 clones, roughly 90% of them found once; the top ten carry more than 20%. The specimen sequenced was PBMCs. The receptors were gathered from a man aged 18 to 35 in good health and CMV-seropositive.

The table lists this clone with a few counts. The chain is built from TRBV5-6 and TRBJ1-1; no clear D. The germline gives CDR1 SGHDT, CDR2 YYEEEE. This CDR3 region has 16 residues. V shed 4 bases and J shed 0 bases, with 16 bases lying between them. CDR3: CASSLPRSGMNTEAFF. In DNA form, the CDR3 reads TGTGCCAGCAGCCTCCCCCGCTCAGGCATGAACACTGAAGCTTTCTTT.

Points on this clone: One junction end disagrees with the germline gene, perhaps due to a read error. CDR3 sequence (DNA): TGTGCCAGCAGCCGGACCTTGGGGGGGCCTATCTTC. This sequence encodes CASSRTLGGPIF. The chain recombines TRBV7-3 with TRBJ2-1; tentative D call: TRBD2 (7 bases). From germline, CDR1 is SGHTA and CDR2 FQGTGA. The CDR3 consists of 12 residues.

This chain connects TRBV11-2 to TRBJ2-1, with 8 nucleotides matching TRBD2. The V gene's germline CDR1 is SGHAT and CDR2 FQNNGV. Trimming took 5 bases from V and 4 from J; bases not matched to a gene: 4. There are 14 residues in the CDR3. The CDR3 here is CASSAVAGYNEQFF. CDR3 bases: TGTGCCAGCAGCGCCGTAGCGGGATACAATGAGCAGTTCTTC.

The rearrangement uses TRBV13 and TRBJ2-5, with 9 positions matching TRBD1. In germline, CDR1 is PRHDT, CDR2 FYEKMQ (reference sequence). The CDR3 sequence is 14 residues long. Losses at the gene ends were 5 bases for V and 3 bases for J; bases not matched to a gene: 4. The CDR3 here is CASSTWTGEETQYF. The CDR3 DNA reads as TGTGCCAGCAGCACATGGACAGGGGAAGAGACCCAGTACTTC.

J is TRBJ2-3 and V is TRBV6-5, with 7 bases that match TRBD2. Trimming removed 4 bases from V and 8 bases from J; junction bases left unmatched: 15. The CDR3 covers 16 residues. Germline V lookup: CDR1 MNHEY, CDR2 SVGAGI. CDR3 DNA: TGTGCCAGCAGTTCTGGACTAGTTACTAGTATGGGTACGCAGTATTTT. Translation gives CASSSGLVTSMGTQYF.

This chain links TRBV5-1 with TRBJ2-1, with a weak D call TRBD1 (6 bases). V was cut by 0 bases and J by 5 bases, with 15 bases left in between. The CDR3 consists of 16 residues. From germline, CDR1 is SGHRS and CDR2 YFSETQ. Here the CDR3 reads CASSLAGQWGNNEQFF. The DNA of the CDR3 is TGCGCCAGCAGCTTGGCCGGACAGTGGGGAAACAATGAGCAGTTCTTC.

This clone has just one count. The chain combines TRBV5-4 with TRBJ2-5; TRBD2 is a possible D gene (5 bases). V lost 0 bases and J 2 bases, leaving 8 bases between the germline ends. The CDR3 sequence is 14 residues long. In germline, CDR1 is SGHNT, CDR2 YYREEE (reference sequence). The CDR3 sequence: CASSLATGQETQYF. DNA for the CDR3: TGTGCCAGCAGCTTGGCGACGGGGCAAGAGACCCAGTACTTC.

The J gene is TRBJ1-2, the V gene TRBV7-8; 7 positions agree with TRBD1. The germline gives CDR1 SGHVS, CDR2 FQNEAQ. This CDR3 is built from 15 residues. With 3 bases clipped from V and 0 bases from J, the junction kept 4 bases outside the gene matches. The CDR3 spells CASSFGTGANYGYTF. For the CDR3, the DNA is TGTGCCAGCAGCTTCGGTACAGGGGCTAACTATGGCTACACCTTC.

The chain combines TRBV7-3 with TRBJ2-1; 9 bases are shared with TRBD2. This CDR3 is 16 amino acids long. Trimming cost V 2 bases and J 2 bases; bases outside gene matches: 4. Germline CDR1 and CDR2: SGHTA and FQGTGA. CDR3 sequence (DNA): TGTGCCAGCAGCTTAGGCGGGAGGGGGCCCTACAATGAGCAGTTCTTC. Amino acid sequence: CASSLGGRGPYNEQFF.

This clone was seen only a few times. A single base is all that separates this from a far larger clone, so a read error is likely. The V call is TRBV5-6, the J call TRBJ2-3; TRBD2 agrees at 7 bases. The CDR3 sequence is 16 residues long. J was trimmed by 2 bases and V by 0 bases; bases with no gene match: 6. The V gene's germline CDR1 is SGHDT and CDR2 YYEEEE. DNA of the CDR3: TGTGCCAGCAGCTTGGCCGAGCGGGACCCCACAGATACGCAGTATTTT. Residues: CASSLAERDPTDTQYF.

CDR3 residues: CAWGAGGETQYF. CDR3 nucleotides: TGTGCCTGGGGAGCGGGAGGAGAGACCCAGTACTTC. The rearrangement links TRBV30 to TRBJ2-5; 9 bases line up with TRBD2. Germline values: CDR1 GTSNPN, CDR2 SVGIG (reference sequence). V lost 5 bases, J lost 4 bases, and 2 bases stayed unmatched. CDR3 length equals 12 residues.

The chain recombines TRBV6-1 with TRBJ2-7; 12 bases fit TRBD1. Germline V CDR1 and CDR2: MNHNS, SASEGT. The ends lost 8 bases at V and 6 bases at J; junction bases unmatched: 2. The CDR3 totals 12 residues. DNA of the CDR3: TGTGCCAGCGGGACAGGGGGCTTCGAGCAGTACTTC. Protein sequence: CASGTGGFEQYF.

This clone has only a few counts. This chain links TRBV12-2 with TRBJ2-7; the table's D call TRBD2 went unverified against the DNA. TRBV12-2 is deemed a pseudogene. The CDR3 runs to 17 residues. The CDR3 loop is CASRLARAANLAYEQYF. Written as DNA, the CDR3 is TGTGCAAGTCGCTTAGCGAGGGCGGCGAATCTTGCCTACGAGCAGTACTTC.

This chain joins TRBV4-3 and TRBJ2-2, with no clear D. Germline-derived CDR1 and CDR2 are LGHNA and YSLEER. Between the trimmed V and J ends, which lost 1 base and 6 bases, there was a span of 3 bases. This CDR3 contains 12 residues. In nucleotides, the CDR3 is TGCGCCAGCAGCCAAGCTCCCGGGGAGCTGTTTTTT. Translated: CASSQAPGELFF.

This chain links TRBV2 with TRBJ2-2; a weak D match, TRBD2 (5 bases). CDR1 is SNHLY and CDR2 is FYNNEI in the germline V gene. V was clipped by 2 bases and J by 3 bases, with 16 bases between them. The CDR3 consists of 17 residues. CDR3 sequence: CASSEWRLTSYTGELFF. The CDR3 DNA sequence: TGTGCCAGCAGTGAATGGAGGCTAACTTCTTACACCGGGGAGCTGTTTTTT.

The chain joins TRBV6-5 to TRBJ1-1; D remains ambiguous. In germline, CDR1 is MNHEY, CDR2 SVGAGI. CDR3 size: 13 residues. Between the trimmed V and J ends, which lost 2 bases and 5 bases, there was a span of 9 bases. This CDR3 is CASSYGARTEAFF. The CDR3 DNA reads as TGTGCCAGCAGTTACGGAGCTCGGACTGAAGCTTTCTTT.

This clone was observed once. CDR3 in amino acids: CASSLKFRGQGTSGELFF. The CDR3 bases are TGCGCCAGCAGCTTGAAATTTAGGGGACAGGGGACGTCCGGGGAGCTGTTTTTT. The chain employs TRBV5-1 and TRBJ2-2; 10 nucleotides agree with TRBD1. V was pared by 1 base and J by 6 bases, with 12 bases of the junction left unmatched. Germline V lookup: CDR1 SGHRS, CDR2 YFSETQ. The CDR3 is 18 amino acids.

The chain links TRBV5-1 to TRBJ1-4; D is undetermined. V dropped 1 base and J dropped 0 bases, with 7 bases sitting between them. Germline loops: CDR1 SGHRS, CDR2 YFSETQ. The CDR3 has 15 residues. CDR3 DNA sequence: TGCGCCAGCAGCTTGACTACACCAACTAATGAAAAACTGTTTTTT. As protein: CASSLTTPTNEKLFF.

The chain combines TRBV6-6 with TRBJ2-1, with 12 positions matching TRBD2. V dropped 8 bases and J dropped 0; count of bases not matched to a gene: 2. Germline CDR1 is MNHNY and CDR2 is SVGAGI (reference sequence). The CDR3 is made up of 15 amino acids. The CDR3 sequence: CASGLAGSSYNEQFF. In DNA, the CDR3 is TGTGCCAGCGGACTAGCGGGGAGCTCCTACAATGAGCAGTTCTTC.

The V gene is TRBV5-1, the J gene TRBJ2-5; possibly TRBD2 for D (5 bases). Trimming removed 0 bases from V and 5 bases from J, with 8 bases in between. The CDR3 has 13 amino acids. The germline gives CDR1 SGHRS, CDR2 YFSETQ. This CDR3 is CASSLGPGETQYF. Here the CDR3 DNA reads TGCGCCAGCAGCTTGGGCCCGGGGGAGACCCAGTACTTC.

This clone appeared a few times. J is TRBJ2-6 and V is TRBV7-2, with D tentatively TRBD2 (6 bases). CDR1 SGHTA and CDR2 FQGNSA come from the germline V gene. The CDR3 sequence is 19 residues long. V was pared by 5 bases and J by 1 base, with 21 bases between. CDR3 protein: CASSPLWDGGKSGANVLTF. The CDR3 DNA follows: TGTGCCAGCAGCCCCCTTTGGGACGGGGGAAAGTCTGGGGCCAACGTCCTGACTTTC.

The V gene is TRBV2, the J gene TRBJ2-5; D perhaps matches TRBD1 (6 bases). The CDR3 has 14 residues. The V end was cut by 3 bases, the J end by 5 bases, with 13 bases between. From germline, CDR1 is SNHLY and CDR2 FYNNEI. The CDR3 loop is CASSENRAGETQYF. CDR3 bases: TGTGCCAGCAGTGAGAACAGGGCTGGCGAGACCCAGTACTTC.

DNA of the CDR3: TGTGCCAGCAGCGGTCCGGGACAGCAAAACACTGAAGCTTTCTTT. It is translated as CASSGPGQQNTEAFF. The chain recombines TRBV6-6 with TRBJ1-1, with TRBD1 matching 7 bases. The V and J ends lost 6 bases and 2 bases, in that order; junction bases with no gene match: 9. Germline V CDR1 and CDR2: MNHNY, SVGAGI (reference sequence). CDR3 size: 15 residues.

The rearrangement joins TRBV7-6 to TRBJ1-1; D unclear. The V and J ends lost 3 bases and 7 bases respectively, with 12 bases between them. The CDR3 consists of 13 residues. In germline, CDR1 is SGHVS, CDR2 FNYEAQ. CDR3 DNA: TGTGCCAGCAGCTTGGACGGGCGGGATGAAGCTTTCTTT. Its protein product is CASSLDGRDEAFF.

V is TRBV6-5 and J is TRBJ2-1; the D gene is possibly TRBD2 (6 bases). The V gene's germline CDR1 is MNHEY and CDR2 SVGAGI. The CDR3 is 15 amino acids. V gave up 8 bases and J gave up 2 bases, with 16 bases separating them. CDR3 in amino acids: CASRPSWEAYNEQFF. CDR3 nucleotides: TGTGCCAGCCGCCCCTCGTGGGAGGCCTACAATGAGCAGTTCTTC.

The chain couples TRBV18 to TRBJ2-7; 9 bases map to TRBD1. Trimming cost V 3 bases and J 5 bases; bases outside gene matches: 17. Germline CDR1 is KGHSH and CDR2 is LQKENI. CDR3 length: 18 residues. CDR3: CASSPRTTGGISVHEQYF. The DNA for the CDR3 is TGTGCCAGCTCACCCCGGACGACAGGGGGGATATCAGTCCACGAGCAGTACTTC.

The V gene is TRBV7-9, the J gene TRBJ1-1, with TRBD1 as a possible D gene (5 bases). The germline V gene has CDR1 SEHNR and CDR2 FQNEAQ (reference sequence). The CDR3 covers 14 residues. V lost 3 bases to trimming and J lost 2 bases, with 10 bases between them. CDR3 sequence (DNA): TGTGCCAGCAGCTTTCGACAGCATAACACTGAAGCTTTCTTT. Translation: CASSFRQHNTEAFF.

V gene TRBV15 combines with J gene TRBJ2-7; 8 bases agree with TRBD1. This CDR3 is 14 amino acids long. Trimming at V came to 0 bases and at J to 5 bases, leaving 3 bases not matched to a gene. The V gene's germline CDR1 is LNHNV and CDR2 YYDKDF (reference sequence). The CDR3 DNA reads TGTGCCACCAGCAGAGATCAACAGGGGGACGAGCAGTACTTC. This gives the protein CATSRDQQGDEQYF.